This T cell receptor (beta chain) was identified in a study of blood T cell repertoires in COVID-19 (dated by TCRdb to 2019 to 2021). With respect to the entire study: Collaborator samples came from the United States, Italy and Spain and covered acute and convalescent phases of COVID-19. The prospective study material was composed of cDNA or gDNA derived from T cells, B-cell-depleted T cells, or PBMCs. The dataset comprised deeply sampled blood TCRbeta repertoires from subjects exposed to, actively infected with, or recovered from COVID-19. The repertoires were released in a freely available public database intended as a resource for research on the immune response to SARS-CoV-2. Samples were obtained from the ongoing ImmuneRACE study (first 160 participants) and from over 1,000 subjects provided by 6 global collaborators. Nearly every sample came with metadata listing a de-identified subject ID, COVID-19 status, age in years and sex. Where available, HLA class I and class II types were obtained from metadata supplied by the sample provider rather than from assay-based typing. What the work shows at the level of the full study, not this receptor alone: How much clinical and demographic metadata was included differed by source and by participant, and the metadata was provided uncurated.

Points on this clone: The antigen it binds to is not known. No qualities accompany the bases; no much larger clone lies one base away.

One collaborating source in Seattle enrolled patients while the patients were actively infected and followed the patients over time throughout the course of disease. The collaborating institutions used their own protocols to collect whole blood in K2EDTA tubes. Collaborator samples were shipped for TCRbeta analysis as frozen whole blood, isolated PBMCs, or DNA extracted from either sample type. TCRbeta CDR3 regions were amplified from genomic DNA by means of the immunoSEQ Assay, a bias-controlled multiplex PCR. As for the original processing: Within the assay, amplification of reference gene primers was used to estimate how many nucleated cells each sample contained. To quantify the absolute abundance of each unique TCRbeta CDR3 rearrangement, sequence reads were collapsed and filtered. For each sample, productive Simpson clonality was calculated by taking the square root of Simpson's diversity index across productive rearrangements. Entries here come from immuneACCESS through TCRdb and include only in-frame sequences with V and J called. Some clones fail to appear in such tables; in the studies checked, an unresolved V gene covers under half of the shortfall, and the cause of the remainder is unknown. V, J and clone size reflect that table, while D and trimming were determined from the DNA. The sample contains some 300,000 clones, 86% of them found a single time. The ten most abundant clones make up about an eighth of the sample.

Trimming takes 7 bases from V and 4 bases from J, and the germline ends sit 17 bases apart. The germline V gene (reference sequence) yields LNHDA for CDR1 and SQIVND for CDR2. CDR3 length: 14 amino acids, cysteine to phenylalanine. Of all the DNA, just the CDR3 is kept, 42 bases in frame from base 1. Recombination connected TRBV19 to TRBJ2-7; matching of 6 bases hints at TRBD1 as the D gene. The specimen sequenced was peripheral blood. The sequence was collected from a woman in her seventies with COVID-19, enrolled during active disease. The CDR3 amino acid sequence is: CASTTRDNVYEQYF. Read as DNA, the sequence is TGTGCCAGTACCACCCGGGACAATGTGTACGAGCAGTACTTC. Reference TRBV19 and TRBJ2-7 proteins supply the regions before and after the CDR3; the full variable domain is: DGGITQSPKYLFRKEGQNVTLSCEQNLNHDAMYWYRQDPGQGLRLIYYSQIVNDFQKGDIAEGYSVSREKKESFPLTVTSAQKNPTAFYLCASTTRDNVYEQYFGPGTRLTVT.